This T cell receptor (beta chain) appears in the sequencing data of a study of cytomegalovirus exposure and HLA in healthy donors. Study details: One earlier analysis, a look at 150 million to 200 million T cells, found approximately 120 million unique TCR beta sequences.

Per the germline V gene, CDR1 is MRHNA and CDR2 is SNTAGT. V gave up 5 bases and J gave up 5 bases, with 10 bases separating them. The CDR3 runs 13 residues. PCR primers comprised 60 Vbeta and 13 Jbeta primers. Sequencing used immunoSEQ multiplex PCR; TCRdb keeps in-frame clones, though not all of them. Among about 160,000 clones, about three quarters were seen once, and the ten largest hold around 3.1%. Findings and limits, study-wide: CMV serostatus was the only recorded immune exposure for donors.

With respect to this clone: Its antigen is unidentified.

The origin of this receptor is a woman in her fifties or sixties in good health and CMV-seropositive. Input material: PBMCs. This chain connects TRBV6-4 to TRBJ2-1; possibly TRBD2 for D (7 bases). The CDR3 DNA reads as TGTGCCAGCAGTAGGGGGGGGCACAATGAGCAGTTCTTC. Translation gives CASSRGGHNEQFF.